One sample yielded the 13 T cell receptor beta chains listed below, sequenced in a study of T cells in Graves' hyperthyroidism and ophthalmopathy. RNA transcripts were the template for amplifying TCR beta CDR3 regions. During a first-round RT-PCR of the TCR CDR3, the HTBI primer set was used. A single record per CDR3 protein comes from TCRdb applying MiXCR to the multiplex PCR reads. The data contain roughly 710,000 distinct CDR3 sequences, 35% of them singletons. Sequenced material: blood. These receptors were obtained from a woman aged 35 to 49 with Graves' hyperthyroidism.

The table lists this clonotype with many counts. The chain links TRBV5-4 to TRBJ1-5, with 11 bases identical to TRBD1. The CDR3 totals 15 residues. The junction had 7 bases not matched to a gene; V was cut back by 6 bases and J by 5 bases. In germline, CDR1 is SGHNT, CDR2 YYREEE (reference sequence). The CDR3 region is CASTGDRGRDQPQHF. In nucleotides, the CDR3 is TGTGCCAGCACCGGGGACAGGGGGAGAGATCAGCCCCAGCATTTT.

The chain has TRBV5-1 and TRBJ2-2; D remains ambiguous. The CDR3 spans 17 residues. Germline V lookup: CDR1 SGHRS, CDR2 YFSETQ. The ends were cut back, 4 bases at V and 0 bases at J, with 16 bases in the middle. The CDR3 region is CASSQDYAAANTGELFF. The DNA for the CDR3 is TGCGCCAGCAGCCAAGATTACGCGGCAGCGAACACCGGGGAGCTGTTTTTT.

This rearrangement joins TRBV6-6 to TRBJ1-5; D remains unclear. Trimming took 2 bases from V and 7 from J, leaving 12 bases between them. CDR1 is MNHNY and CDR2 is SVGAGI in the germline V gene (reference sequence). This CDR3 region has 14 residues. Here the CDR3 DNA reads TGTGCCAGCAGTTACGGCACTCTGGTACAGCCCCAGCATTTT. It yields the protein CASSYGTLVQPQHF.

This clonotype has at least ten counts. The chain combines TRBV7-9 with TRBJ1-5; maybe TRBD1 (5 bases). V was shortened by 8 bases and J by 0 bases, with 5 bases between the two germline ends. Germline loops: CDR1 SEHNR, CDR2 FQNEAQ (reference sequence). The CDR3 is 12 residues long. CDR3 in DNA: TGTGCCAGCGGGGGTAGCAATCAGCCCCAGCATTTT. Translated, it gives CASGGSNQPQHF.

CDR3 residues: CASSGGSGGAQHF. The CDR3 bases are TGTGCCAGCAGCGGGGGGTCCGGGGGTGCCCAGCATTTT. The chain couples TRBV11-2 to TRBJ1-5, with D perhaps TRBD1 (5 bases). V dropped 5 bases and J dropped 11 bases, with 16 bases sitting between them. The CDR3 contains 13 residues. In germline, CDR1 is SGHAT, CDR2 FQNNGV.

This sequence joins TRBV5-1 and TRBJ1-2; tentatively, D is TRBD1 (6 bases). The CDR3 totals 14 residues. V was trimmed by 5 bases and J by 5 bases, leaving 16 bases between them. Germline loops: CDR1 SGHRS, CDR2 YFSETQ. CDR3 loop: CASRISTGGYGYTF. The CDR3 bases are TGCGCCAGCAGGATATCGACAGGAGGGTATGGCTACACCTTC.

This clonotype appeared a few times. The chain combines TRBV12-3 or TRBV12-4 with TRBJ1-5; TRBD1 is a possible D gene (5 bases). The ends were cut back, 3 bases at V and 6 bases at J, with 12 bases in the middle. The CDR3 consists of 14 residues. The CDR3 region has the DNA TGTGCCAGCAGTTTGAAGGGGAACGGTCAGCCCCAGCATTTT. This sequence encodes CASSLKGNGQPQHF.

The CDR3 nucleotides read TGTGCCATCAGTGAAGGGGGCGGGGACGGGGAGCTGTTTTTT. Translated: CAISEGGGDGELFF. This sequence joins TRBV10-3 and TRBJ2-2, with D perhaps matching TRBD1 (7 bases). V lost 3 bases and J lost 7, with 12 bases in between. Looked up from germline, CDR1 is ENHRY and CDR2 is SYGVKD. This CDR3 spans 14 amino acids.

This clonotype has at least ten counts. The chain carries TRBV7-2 and TRBJ1-1, with D uncertain. The ends were cut back, 5 bases at V and 0 bases at J, with 4 bases in the middle. The CDR3 covers 12 residues. Germline V gives CDR1 SGHTA, CDR2 FQGNSA. The CDR3 loop is CASSRLNTEAFF. In DNA, the CDR3 is TGTGCCAGCAGCCGCCTGAACACTGAAGCTTTCTTT.

This rearrangement joins TRBV10-3 to TRBJ1-5; weak D call: TRBD1 (5 bases). This CDR3 contains 16 residues. V was shortened by 3 bases and J by 2 bases, with 14 bases between the two germline ends. Germline loops: CDR1 ENHRY, CDR2 SYGVKD. CDR3 coding DNA: TGTGCCATCAGTGAAGGGACTATCTATGGCAATCAGCCCCAGCATTTT. Translation gives CAISEGTIYGNQPQHF.

This clonotype has a count of ten or more. This chain uses TRBV7-2 with TRBJ1-2, with D unresolved. The germline V gene encodes CDR1 SGHTA and CDR2 FQGNSA. V dropped 5 bases and J dropped 5 bases, with 12 bases sitting between them. This CDR3 is 13 amino acids long. The CDR3 here is CASSPGEGYGYTF. The CDR3 coding sequence is TGTGCCAGCAGCCCCGGGGAGGGTTATGGCTACACCTTC.

CDR3 in amino acids: CASSGPAVSYEQYF. The CDR3 nucleotides are TGTGCCAGCAGTGGTCCGGCAGTTTCCTACGAGCAGTACTTC. The chain employs TRBV2 and TRBJ2-7; D call uncertain. The CDR3 extends over 14 amino acids. The germline V and J ends were trimmed by 4 bases and 1 base, with 11 bases remaining between them. Germline-derived CDR1 and CDR2 are SNHLY and FYNNEI.

This clonotype came up a few times. The rearrangement links TRBV24-1 to TRBJ2-5; 13 bases are shared with TRBD2. From germline, CDR1 is KGHDR and CDR2 SFDVKD. V shed 11 bases, J shed 2 bases, and the junction held 16 bases outside the gene matches. There are 18 residues in the CDR3. CDR3 loop: CASSQAETSGGPQETQYF. The CDR3 DNA reads TGTGCCAGCAGCCAAGCTGAGACTAGCGGGGGGCCGCAAGAGACCCAGTACTTC.